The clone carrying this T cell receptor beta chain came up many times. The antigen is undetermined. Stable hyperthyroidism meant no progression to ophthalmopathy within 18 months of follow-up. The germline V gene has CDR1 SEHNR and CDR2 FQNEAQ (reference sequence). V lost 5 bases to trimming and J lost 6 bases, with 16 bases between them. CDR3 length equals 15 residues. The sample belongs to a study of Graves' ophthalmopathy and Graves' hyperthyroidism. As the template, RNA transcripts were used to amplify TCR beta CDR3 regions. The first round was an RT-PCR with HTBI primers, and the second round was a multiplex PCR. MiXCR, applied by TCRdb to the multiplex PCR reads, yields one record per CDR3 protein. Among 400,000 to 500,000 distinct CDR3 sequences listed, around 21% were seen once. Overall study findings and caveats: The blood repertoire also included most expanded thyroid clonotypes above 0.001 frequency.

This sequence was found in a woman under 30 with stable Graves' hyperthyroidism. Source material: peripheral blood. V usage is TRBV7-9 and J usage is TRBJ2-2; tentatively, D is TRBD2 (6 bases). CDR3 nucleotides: TGTGCCAGCAGCCCATTGAGCGGGTGGGCCGGGGAGCTGTTTTTT. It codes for CASSPLSGWAGELFF.